This T cell receptor beta chain is drawn from a study of blood T cell repertoires in COVID-19. Study background: T cells, B-cell-depleted T cells, or PBMCs supplied cDNA or gDNA.

TCRdb keeps only in-frame clones here, not all; method: immunoSEQ multiplex PCR. The sample has roughly 200,000 clones, about three quarters seen once; the top ten hold roughly 7.8%. V lost 0 bases and J 4 bases, leaving 15 bases between the germline ends. CDR1 is MGHRA and CDR2 is YSYEKL in the germline V gene. This CDR3 has 16 amino acids. J is TRBJ1-1 and V is TRBV4-1, with a possible D match to TRBD1 (6 bases). The sample comprised peripheral blood. This clonotype was obtained from a woman between 45 and 65 years old with active or convalescent COVID-19. Here the CDR3 DNA reads TGCGCCAGCAGCCAAGATAAGGGGGATTGGGTCACTGAAGCTTTCTTT. Its translation is CASSQDKGDWVTEAFF.